This is a list of T cell receptor beta chains from one sample in a study of blood T cells in healthy people across ages. TCRdb re-called the 5' RACE reads with MiXCR, one entry per CDR3 protein. Counted here are roughly 2 million distinct CDR3 sequences, roughly 52% occurring once; the ten biggest clones make up over 2%. Sequencing used blood. The origin of the receptors is a woman aged 40-49 years in good health. Both conserved end residues are part of each CDR3. A D gene is named only where the DNA matches it firmly. Clone sizes are given selectively: once, few, many, or a class where the clone is expanded.

v_gene	d_gene	abundance	j_gene	CDR3aa	CDR3nt
TRBV7-8	-	few	TRBJ2-3	CASSLDGAGTQYF	TGTGCCAGCAGCTTAGACGGGGCGGGTACGCAGTATTTT
TRBV12-3/TRBV12-4	-	few	TRBJ1-2	CASSPDPTANYGYTF	TGTGCCAGCAGCCCCGACCCAACAGCTAACTATGGCTACACCTTC
TRBV28	-	-	TRBJ1-2	CATTPGPRNGYTF	TGTGCCACCACCCCGGGACCCAGGAATGGCTACACCTTC
TRBV9	-	-	TRBJ2-7	CASSGGAGVTYEQYF	TGTGCCAGCAGCGGAGGGGCAGGGGTGACCTACGAGCAGTACTTC
TRBV6-6	-	-	TRBJ2-7	CASCYVRAYEQYF	TGTGCCAGCTGTTACGTCAGGGCCTACGAGCAGTACTTC
TRBV20-1	TRBD2	-	TRBJ2-4	CNARGDGGKAKNIQYF	TGCAATGCTAGAGGGGACGGGGGGAAAGCCAAAAACATTCAGTACTTC
TRBV5-1	TRBD1	-	TRBJ1-5	CASSSLVSDRNHQPQHF	TGCGCCAGCAGCTCGTTGGTTTCGGACAGGAACCATCAGCCCCAGCATTTT
TRBV7-9	TRBD1	-	TRBJ1-1	CASSSTGQGYRTEAFF	TGTGCCAGCAGCTCCACCGGACAGGGTTATAGGACTGAAGCTTTCTTT
TRBV25-1	-	-	TRBJ1-2	CASSEGSGFSVGYGYTF	TGTGCCAGCAGTGAAGGGTCGGGTTTTTCAGTCGGGTATGGCTACACCTTC
TRBV5-1	TRBD2	once	TRBJ2-7	CASGLTSGALEQYF	TGCGCCAGCGGCTTGACTAGCGGGGCACTCGAGCAGTACTTC
TRBV7-2	-	few	TRBJ2-5	CASSSRNAETQYF	TGTGCCAGCAGCTCTCGAAACGCGGAGACCCAGTACTTC
TRBV21-1	-	few	TRBJ2-7	CASSNSKDLYEQYF	TGTGCCAGCAGCAATAGCAAGGATCTCTACGAGCAGTACTTC
TRBV12-3/TRBV12-4	TRBD2	few	TRBJ2-1	CASQRTSGGNEQFF	TGTGCCTCGCAGAGGACTAGCGGGGGCAATGAGCAGTTCTTC
TRBV18	-	few	TRBJ2-7	CASSPSWGYEQYF	TGTGCCAGCTCACCAAGTTGGGGCTACGAGCAGTACTTC
TRBV28	TRBD1	-	TRBJ2-7	CASSPQGSRDYEQYF	TGTGCCAGCAGTCCACAGGGGTCCCGGGACTACGAGCAGTACTTC
TRBV10-3	TRBD2	-	TRBJ2-1	CAISEAGGAVYEQFF	TGTGCCATCAGTGAGGCCGGGGGGGCCGTATATGAGCAGTTCTTC
TRBV2	-	-	TRBJ2-1	CASSKGADSYNEQFF	TGTGCCAGCAGTAAGGGAGCGGACTCCTACAATGAGCAGTTCTTC
TRBV4-3	TRBD1	-	TRBJ1-4	CASSQFPTTGVNEKLFF	TGCGCCAGCAGCCAGTTTCCCACTACAGGGGTTAATGAAAAACTGTTTTTT
TRBV6-2/TRBV6-3	-	once	TRBJ1-1	CASKGAPREAFF	TGTGCCAGCAAGGGCGCTCCCCGTGAAGCTTTCTTT
TRBV20-1	-	-	TRBJ2-3	CSARIPRGDTDTQYF	TGCAGTGCTAGGATCCCCCGGGGAGACACAGATACGCAGTATTTT
TRBV5-1	-	many	TRBJ1-5	CASSLGGINSNQPQHF	TGCGCCAGCAGCTTGGGAGGGATCAATAGCAATCAGCCCCAGCATTTT
TRBV7-9	-	-	TRBJ2-3	CASSSPPGGTDTQYF	TGTGCCAGCAGCTCCCCCCCCGGGGGTACAGATACGCAGTATTTT
TRBV7-2	-	-	TRBJ1-5	CASSPRPPGAGNQPQHF	TGTGCCAGCAGCCCACGCCCCCCAGGGGCAGGCAATCAGCCCCAGCATTTT
TRBV25-1	-	many	TRBJ2-7	CASSDIYEQYF	TGTGCCAGCAGTGACATCTACGAGCAGTACTTC
TRBV27	TRBD2	few	TRBJ2-5	CASSFESGGKTQYF	TGTGCCAGCAGTTTCGAGAGCGGGGGGAAGACCCAGTACTTC
TRBV6-5	-	-	TRBJ2-1	CASSFRGFGVNEQFF	TGTGCCAGCAGTTTTAGAGGGTTTGGAGTGAATGAGCAGTTCTTC
TRBV20-1	-	-	TRBJ2-1	CSARDLPSEGTYNEQFF	TGCAGTGCTAGGGATCTCCCATCGGAGGGAACCTACAATGAGCAGTTCTTC
TRBV20-1	-	-	TRBJ2-5	CSARDRTDMGTQYF	TGCAGTGCTAGAGATCGGACGGATATGGGGACCCAGTACTTC
TRBV6-5	-	-	TRBJ2-4	CASSYGLTAVAKNIQYF	TGTGCCAGCAGTTACGGTCTAACGGCCGTAGCCAAAAACATTCAGTACTTC
TRBV3-1	-	once	TRBJ2-3	CASSQDPSSLADTQYF	TGTGCCAGCAGCCAAGATCCTAGCTCTCTCGCAGATACGCAGTATTTT
TRBV27	-	-	TRBJ1-1	CASSPSWPRHTEAFF	TGTGCCAGCAGTCCTTCGTGGCCCCGGCACACTGAAGCTTTCTTT
TRBV7-2	-	-	TRBJ2-1	CASRTSSRYNEQFF	TGTGCCAGCAGGACGTCGTCCCGGTACAATGAGCAGTTCTTC
TRBV20-1	-	-	TRBJ2-3	CSAPWPTTDTQYF	TGCAGTGCTCCATGGCCGACCACAGATACGCAGTATTTT
TRBV4-3	TRBD1	few	TRBJ2-1	CASSRWGQDYNEQFF	TGCGCCAGCAGCCGGTGGGGACAGGACTACAATGAGCAGTTCTTC
TRBV5-1	TRBD1	-	TRBJ1-3	CASSLEPGGSGNTIYF	TGCGCCAGCAGCTTGGAACCAGGGGGCTCTGGAAACACCATATATTTT
TRBV6-6	-	-	TRBJ2-1	CTSSYLGLPGTQFF	TGTACCAGCAGTTACCTGGGACTCCCCGGGACCCAGTTCTTC
TRBV15	TRBD1	-	TRBJ2-5	CATSRGPTGAGDQETQYF	TGTGCCACCAGCAGAGGACCAACAGGGGCAGGTGACCAAGAGACCCAGTACTTC
TRBV6-2/TRBV6-3	-	many	TRBJ2-4	CASSYSAEIQYF	TGTGCCAGCAGCTACTCCGCGGAGATTCAGTACTTC
TRBV6-5	-	many	TRBJ2-5	CASRRGETQYF	TGCGCCAGCAGGCGGGGAGAGACCCAGTACTTC
TRBV5-5	-	-	TRBJ2-5	CASIPMGSQETQYF	TGTGCCAGCATCCCTATGGGGTCCCAAGAGACCCAGTACTTC